This T cell receptor (beta chain) originates from a study of cytomegalovirus exposure and HLA in healthy donors. Study-level results: With later analysis, a missense DCLRE1C variant became linked to TCR beta V- and J-gene trimming.

As for this clone: What it binds is not known.

This CDR3 is 17 amino acids long. In germline, CDR1 is SEHNR, CDR2 FQNEAQ (reference sequence). V dropped 3 bases and J dropped 0; count of bases not matched to a gene: 4. Use of 60 Vbeta and 13 Jbeta primers characterized the PCR. The assay was immunoSEQ multiplex PCR, and TCRdb's table has in-frame clones only and misses some. The sample has roughly 300,000 clones; 86% are singletons. V is TRBV7-9 and J is TRBJ2-3, with TRBD2 identical over 12 bases. The sample taken for sequencing was PBMCs. This sequence originates from a man aged 40-49 years in good health and CMV-seropositive. This CDR3 is CASSLGLAGSSTDTQYF. DNA for the CDR3: TGTGCCAGCAGCTTGGGACTAGCGGGTTCCAGCACAGATACGCAGTATTTT.